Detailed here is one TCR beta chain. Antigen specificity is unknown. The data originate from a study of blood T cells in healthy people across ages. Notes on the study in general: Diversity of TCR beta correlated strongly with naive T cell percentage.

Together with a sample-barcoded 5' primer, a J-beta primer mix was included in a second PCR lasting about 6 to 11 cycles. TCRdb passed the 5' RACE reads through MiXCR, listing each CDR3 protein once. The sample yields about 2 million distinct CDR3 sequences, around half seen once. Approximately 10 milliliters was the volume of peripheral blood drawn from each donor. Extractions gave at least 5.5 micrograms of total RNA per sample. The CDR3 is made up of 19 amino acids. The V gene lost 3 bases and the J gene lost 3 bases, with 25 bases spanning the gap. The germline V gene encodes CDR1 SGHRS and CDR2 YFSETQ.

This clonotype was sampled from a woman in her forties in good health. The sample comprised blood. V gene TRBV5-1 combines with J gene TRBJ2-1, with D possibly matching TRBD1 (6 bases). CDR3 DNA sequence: TGCGCCAGCAGCTACGGCCTGGTACCTCCAGGGGAAGGCTACAATGAGCAGTTCTTC. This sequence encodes CASSYGLVPPGEGYNEQFF.